The T cell receptor beta chain described here comes from a study of cytomegalovirus exposure and HLA in healthy donors. The table came from immunoSEQ multiplex PCR; TCRdb's copy has only in-frame clones and leaves some out. Among 100,000 to 150,000 clones, about 96% were seen once, and the ten largest hold 1.7%. The sample holds one count of this clone. The V gene's germline CDR1 is SGDLS and CDR2 YYNGEE. V was trimmed by 1 base and J by 2 bases, leaving 6 bases between them. This CDR3 contains 13 residues. The sample comprised PBMCs. The chain carries TRBV9 and TRBJ1-2; D gene unclear. The TCR comes from a young man in good health and CMV-seronegative. The CDR3 region is CASSVTVNYGYTF. The CDR3 coding sequence is TGTGCCAGCAGCGTAACGGTGAACTATGGCTACACCTTC.